This entry concerns a single TCR beta chain. Its target is not known. The data were obtained in a study of cytomegalovirus exposure and HLA in healthy donors. Regarding the study as a whole: Fewer N-insertions (relative to the approximately 700-donor mean) were reportedly seen in an Asian-associated ancestry cluster in a later analysis.

In the PCR, 60 Vbeta and 13 Jbeta primers were used. TCRdb keeps only in-frame clones here, not all; method: immunoSEQ multiplex PCR. The sample carries more than 110,000 clones, over 75% recorded once. The sequence derives from a man aged 30 to 39 in good health and CMV-seronegative. The sequenced sample consisted of PBMCs.

Here the CDR3 DNA reads TGTGCCAGTAGTCGACAGGGATGGGGAAGCGAGCAGTACTTC. Translation: CASSRQGWGSEQYF. J is TRBJ2-7 and V is TRBV19; TRBD1 aligns across 7 bases. The CDR3 runs 14 residues. Germline V gene sequence: CDR1 LNHDA, CDR2 SQIVND (reference sequence). V lost 5 bases to trimming and J lost 6 bases; unmatched junction nucleotides: 10.